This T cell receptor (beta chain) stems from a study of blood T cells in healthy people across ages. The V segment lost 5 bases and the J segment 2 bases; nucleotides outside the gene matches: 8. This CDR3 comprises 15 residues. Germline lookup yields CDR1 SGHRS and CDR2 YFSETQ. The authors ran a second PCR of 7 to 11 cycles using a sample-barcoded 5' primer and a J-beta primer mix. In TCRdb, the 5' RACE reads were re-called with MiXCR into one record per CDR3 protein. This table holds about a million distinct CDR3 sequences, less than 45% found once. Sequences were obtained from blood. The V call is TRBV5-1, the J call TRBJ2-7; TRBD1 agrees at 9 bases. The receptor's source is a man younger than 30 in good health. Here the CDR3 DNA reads TGCGCCAGCAGAGTCAGGACAGGGGAAACCTACGAGCAGTACTTC. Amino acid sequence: CASRVRTGETYEQYF. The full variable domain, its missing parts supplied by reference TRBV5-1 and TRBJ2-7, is KAGVTQTPRYLIKTRGQQVTLSCSPISGHRSVSWYQQTPGQGLQFLFEYFSETQRNKGNFPGRFSGRQFSNSRSEMNVSTLELGDSALYLCASRVRTGETYEQYFGPGTRLTVT.